The 10 T cell receptor beta chains below come from one sample, sequenced in a study of Ad26.COV2.S vaccination and SARS-CoV-2 variants. Clones were sequenced by immunoSEQ multiplex PCR, and TCRdb holds only the in-frame ones, with some missing. The sample yields around 340,000 clones, roughly 90% seen once. Treatment meaning: around 19 received Ad26.COV2.S at low or high dose, single or two shots; five or six received placebo; per-sample allocation not given. Sampling was done on day 63 after the first vaccine or placebo injection. The sample consisted of peripheral blood, taken in a trial of Ad26.COV2.S vaccine versus placebo. The receptors were gathered from a person between 18 and 65 years old who received the Ad26.COV2.S COVID-19 vaccine or a placebo.

The chain carries TRBV14 and TRBJ2-7; D is unclear. Germline V gives CDR1 SGHDN, CDR2 FVKESK. Between the trimmed V and J ends, which lost 0 bases and 6 bases, there was a span of 9 bases. The CDR3 loop spans 13 amino acids. The DNA of the CDR3 is TGTGCCAGCAGCCAAGATCTAAACGGCGAGCAGTACTTC. It is translated as CASSQDLNGEQYF.

V usage is TRBV11-2 and J usage is TRBJ2-7; 9 bases align to TRBD1. Germline V gives CDR1 SGHAT, CDR2 FQNNGV. This CDR3 region has 13 residues. The V segment lost 10 bases and the J segment 3 bases; nucleotides outside the gene matches: 7. The CDR3 loop is CATTGQGNYEQYF. In DNA, the CDR3 is TGTGCCACCACCGGACAGGGGAACTACGAGCAGTACTTC.

The rearrangement joins TRBV7-8 to TRBJ1-6, with D unclear. Germline CDR1 and CDR2: SGHVS and FQNEAQ. The CDR3 has 15 amino acids. The V gene lost 7 bases and the J gene lost 7 bases, with 17 bases spanning the gap. CDR3 loop: CASTPRGNSNSPLHF. The DNA of the CDR3 is TGTGCCAGCACCCCCCGAGGGAACAGCAATTCACCCCTCCACTTT.

The rearrangement links TRBV29-1 to TRBJ1-5; TRBD1 is a possible D gene (6 bases). Trimming cost V 1 base and J 5 bases, with 12 bases left between them. Germline-derived CDR1 and CDR2 are SQVTM and ANQGSEA. The CDR3 runs 14 residues. CDR3 sequence reads: CSVEVGGLDQPQHF. The CDR3 DNA is TGCAGCGTTGAAGTAGGGGGGCTGGATCAGCCCCAGCATTTT.

J is TRBJ2-7 and V is TRBV7-2; unclear D gene. Between the trimmed V and J ends, which lost 8 bases and 6 bases, there was a span of 11 bases. Germline CDR1 reads SGHTA; CDR2 reads FQGNSA. The CDR3 length is 11 residues. CDR3 DNA: TGTGCCAGCGGAACGTGGACCGAGCAGTACTTC. It codes for CASGTWTEQYF.

The chain couples TRBV5-6 to TRBJ2-3; D call uncertain. The V gene's germline CDR1 is SGHDT and CDR2 YYEEEE. The CDR3 is 16 residues long. Trimming took 2 bases from V and 3 from J, leaving 16 bases between them. CDR3 sequence reads: CASSFYDRSGTDTQYF. Here the CDR3 DNA reads TGTGCCAGCAGCTTTTATGACCGGTCTGGGACAGATACGCAGTATTTT.

This chain links TRBV19 with TRBJ1-1; weak D call: TRBD1 (5 bases). V was trimmed by 1 base and J by 3 bases, leaving 6 bases between them. This CDR3 comprises 13 residues. The germline gives CDR1 LNHDA, CDR2 SQIVND (reference sequence). DNA for the CDR3: TGTGCCAGTAGTATAGGAGGGGACACTGAAGCTTTCTTT. Its protein is CASSIGGDTEAFF.

The rearrangement uses TRBV18 and TRBJ2-7; 9 nucleotides agree with TRBD2. This CDR3 comprises 17 residues. The germline V gene has CDR1 KGHSH and CDR2 LQKENI. The V segment lost 0 bases and the J segment 5 bases; nucleotides outside the gene matches: 11. CDR3 protein: CASSPPAVAGASHEQYF. DNA for the CDR3: TGTGCCAGCTCACCACCCGCGGTAGCGGGAGCAAGCCACGAGCAGTACTTC.

V is TRBV10-2 and J is TRBJ1-1; D not resolved. The CDR3 consists of 14 residues. V dropped 2 bases and J dropped 0 bases, with 7 bases sitting between them. Per germline, CDR1 WSHSY and CDR2 SAAADI. For the CDR3, the DNA is TGCGCCAGCAGTGAGCTCCCTATGAACACTGAAGCTTTCTTT. Its protein product is CASSELPMNTEAFF.

The gene calls are TRBV6-2 or TRBV6-3 and TRBJ2-6; maybe TRBD2 (5 bases). The CDR3 extends over 18 amino acids. V dropped 2 bases and J dropped 1 base, with 15 bases sitting between them. The germline gives CDR1 MNHEY, CDR2 SVGEGT. CDR3 protein: CASSYEAEEKSGANVLTF. The CDR3 bases are TGTGCCAGCAGTTACGAGGCGGAGGAAAAGTCTGGGGCCAACGTCCTGACTTTC.